These T cell receptor beta chains were read from a single sample in a study of cytomegalovirus exposure and HLA in healthy donors. Some clones are missing from TCRdb's copy, which holds only in-frame ones; the method was immunoSEQ multiplex PCR. Of under 150,000 clones listed, roughly 80% were seen once; the top ten hold 3.4%. The sequencing input was PBMCs. These receptors all come from a man aged 25-40 years in good health and CMV-seronegative. The CDR3 runs from the conserved cysteine through the conserved F or W. The order of the fields is clone size, J gene, D gene, V gene, CDR3 DNA, CDR3 protein. A D gene is named only where the DNA matches it firmly. Not every row has a clone size; where given, it reads once, few, many or a size class.

clone size: .
J gene: TRBJ2-1
D gene: .
V gene: TRBV19
CDR3 DNA: TGTGCCAGTAATGGCGGGGGCCTAGGGAATGAGCAGTTCTTC
CDR3 protein: CASNGGGLGNEQFF

clone size: .
J gene: TRBJ1-2
D gene: .
V gene: TRBV14
CDR3 DNA: TGTGCCAGCAGCTTTCTAGTTAACTATGGCTACACCTTC
CDR3 protein: CASSFLVNYGYTF

clone size: .
J gene: TRBJ2-7
D gene: .
V gene: TRBV4-1
CDR3 DNA: TGCGCCAGCAGCCAAGCCCGACTCTACGAGCAGTACTTC
CDR3 protein: CASSQARLYEQYF

clone size: .
J gene: TRBJ2-5
D gene: TRBD2
V gene: TRBV11-2
CDR3 DNA: TGTGCCAGCACCGTGACTAGCGGGAGAGGCAGGGAGACCCAGTACTTC
CDR3 protein: CASTVTSGRGRETQYF

clone size: .
J gene: TRBJ2-7
D gene: TRBD1
V gene: TRBV6-5
CDR3 DNA: TGTGCCAGCAGGAGGGGACAGGGGAGCTCCTACGAGCAGTACTTC
CDR3 protein: CASRRGQGSSYEQYF

clone size: .
J gene: TRBJ1-5
D gene: .
V gene: TRBV9
CDR3 DNA: TGTGCCAGCAGCGGAGTGGGGGGGAGCAATCAGCCCCAGCATTTT
CDR3 protein: CASSGVGGSNQPQHF

clone size: .
J gene: TRBJ2-7
D gene: .
V gene: TRBV10-3
CDR3 DNA: TGTGCCATCAGTGATTTAGAGCCCTACGAGCAGTACTTC
CDR3 protein: CAISDLEPYEQYF

clone size: .
J gene: TRBJ2-3
D gene: TRBD2
V gene: TRBV5-4
CDR3 DNA: TGTGCCAGCAGCTTGGAAGAGGGACTAGAGTATTTT
CDR3 protein: CASSLEEGLEYF

clone size: few
J gene: TRBJ2-3
D gene: .
V gene: TRBV27
CDR3 DNA: TGTGCCAGCTCCCACCTCACAGGAATAGGACACACAGATACGCAGTATTTT
CDR3 protein: CASSHLTGIGHTDTQYF

clone size: .
J gene: TRBJ1-5
D gene: .
V gene: TRBV19
CDR3 DNA: TGTGCCAGTAGTATAGATCCTAATCAGCCCCAGCATTTT
CDR3 protein: CASSIDPNQPQHF

clone size: .
J gene: TRBJ1-1
D gene: TRBD1
V gene: TRBV7-3
CDR3 DNA: TGTGCCAGCAGCTACGGGGACAGGGAGGGTTTCGAAGCTTTCTTT
CDR3 protein: CASSYGDREGFEAFF

clone size: .
J gene: TRBJ1-5
D gene: .
V gene: TRBV6-5
CDR3 DNA: TGTGCCAGTGCGGGGAGTAGCAATCAGCCCCAGCATTTT
CDR3 protein: CASAGSSNQPQHF

clone size: .
J gene: TRBJ2-7
D gene: .
V gene: TRBV30
CDR3 DNA: TGTGCCTGGAGTGTACAGTCCTTTCCCTACGAGCAGTACTTC
CDR3 protein: CAWSVQSFPYEQYF

clone size: .
J gene: TRBJ2-2
D gene: .
V gene: TRBV9
CDR3 DNA: TGTGCCAGCAGTTGGGGAGGTAGGACCACCGGGGAGCTGTTTTTT
CDR3 protein: CASSWGGRTTGELFF